The 28 T cell receptor beta chains reported below all come from one sample, sequenced in a study of shared clonotypes between healthy human individuals. Sequencing was performed with immunoSEQ multiplex PCR; in TCRdb, only in-frame clones are kept and a portion is missing. Of fewer than 3 million clones in the sample, about nine tenths were seen once. The specimen sequenced was naive CD4+ T cells from PBMCs. Subset in this sample: CD45RA+ positively selected. All receptors derive from a man aged 18-30 years in good health. Some clones in this sample may be carry-over from other donors' samples.

The chain has TRBV28 and TRBJ2-7; D not certain. Between the trimmed V and J ends, which lost 10 bases and 6 bases, there was a span of 13 bases. CDR1 and CDR2 from the germline V gene are MDHEN and SYDVKM. This CDR3 comprises 11 residues. The CDR3 DNA sequence: TGTGCCACCACAAGAGGACGCGAGCAGTACTTC. Amino acid sequence: CATTRGREQYF.

The V and J genes are TRBV11-2 and TRBJ1-2; D is ambiguous. The CDR3 loop spans 15 amino acids. The germline gives CDR1 SGHAT, CDR2 FQNNGV. V lost 5 bases, J lost 4 bases, and 17 bases lay in between. CDR3 in DNA: TGTGCCAGCAGCCCCCAGGATTTTAGCCTCTATGGCTACACCTTC. It yields the protein CASSPQDFSLYGYTF.

The chain employs TRBV7-9 and TRBJ2-1; D unclear. V was pared by 2 bases and J by 15 bases, with 14 bases between. This CDR3 has 12 amino acids. Looked up from germline, CDR1 is SEHNR and CDR2 is FQNEAQ (reference sequence). CDR3 region: CASSLWAIGMFF. The DNA of the CDR3 is TGTGCCAGCAGCTTATGGGCGATAGGTATGTTCTTC.

The CDR3 sequence: CASSLVVPGLNEQFF. The DNA for the CDR3 is TGTGCCAGCAGCTTGGTGGTACCGGGCCTCAATGAGCAGTTCTTC. The rearrangement joins TRBV5-6 to TRBJ2-1, with unresolved D. Between the trimmed V and J ends, which lost 0 bases and 6 bases, there was a span of 13 bases. Germline V gives CDR1 SGHDT, CDR2 YYEEEE. The CDR3 length is 15 residues.

The rearrangement joins TRBV18 to TRBJ2-7, with D perhaps TRBD1 (6 bases). There are 14 residues in the CDR3. V shed 2 bases and J shed 7 bases, with 15 bases lying between them. Germline V gives CDR1 KGHSH, CDR2 LQKENI. The CDR3 here is CASSPAQGSDEQYF. CDR3 nucleotides: TGTGCCAGCTCACCAGCGCAGGGGTCGGATGAGCAGTACTTC.

The chain links TRBV6-1 to TRBJ1-1; 11 nucleotides match TRBD1. Trimming at V came to 5 bases and at J to 2 bases, leaving 4 bases not matched to a gene. CDR1 MNHNS and CDR2 SASEGT come from the germline V gene. The CDR3 covers 15 residues. This CDR3 reads CASSPRTGGNTEAFF. DNA for the CDR3: TGTGCCAGCAGTCCCCGGACAGGGGGCAACACTGAAGCTTTCTTT.

The chain recombines TRBV15 with TRBJ2-6, with a weak D call TRBD1 (5 bases). Germline CDR1 and CDR2: LNHNV and YYDKDF (reference sequence). Trimming shortened V by 4 bases and J by 9 bases, and 10 bases separated the two germline ends. The length of the CDR3 is 13 residues. The CDR3 spells CATSIWGLNVLTF. In nucleotides, the CDR3 is TGTGCCACCAGCATTTGGGGCCTCAACGTCCTGACTTTC. Full variable domain (missing parts from reference TRBV15 and TRBJ2-6): DAMVIQNPRYQVTQFGKPVTLSCSQTLNHNVMYWYQQKSSQAPKLLFHYYDKDFNNEADTPDNFQSRRPNTSFCFLDIRSPGLGDTAMYLCATSIWGLNVLTFGAGSRLTVL.

The table lists this clone with a count of one. The rearrangement joins TRBV27 to TRBJ1-2; D not certain. The CDR3 runs 16 residues. The germline V gene has CDR1 MNHEY and CDR2 SMNVEV (reference sequence). Trimming shortened V by 6 bases and J by 3 bases, and 20 bases separated the two germline ends. DNA for the CDR3: TGTGCCAGCAGAACGGTGCTGCGAGCTGGAGACTATGGCTACACCTTC. Translation: CASRTVLRAGDYGYTF.

The chain carries TRBV4-1 and TRBJ2-1, with D possibly matching TRBD2 (6 bases). Germline V gene lookup returns CDR1 MGHRA and CDR2 YSYEKL. This CDR3 has 13 residues. Between the trimmed V and J ends, which lost 8 bases and 0 bases, there was a span of 8 bases. CDR3 nucleotide sequence: TGCGCCAGCGAGGGACTCTCCTACAATGAGCAGTTCTTC. Translation gives CASEGLSYNEQFF.

The rearrangement joins TRBV20-1 to TRBJ1-2; D is uncertain. There are 11 residues in the CDR3. Deletions cut 5 bases from V and 8 bases from J, with 12 bases between. Looked up from germline, CDR1 is DFQATT and CDR2 is SNEGSKA (reference sequence). The CDR3 bases are TGCAGTGCTCTGATGACCGCGGGCTACACCTTC. Amino acids: CSALMTAGYTF.

CDR3 region: CASSPGLSLYGYTF. CDR3 in DNA: TGTGCCAGCAGCCCGGGCCTATCACTCTATGGCTACACCTTC. The V call is TRBV14, the J call TRBJ1-2; D ambiguous. CDR1 and CDR2 (germline): SGHDN, FVKESK. CDR3 length equals 14 residues. The germline V and J ends were trimmed by 4 bases and 4 bases, with 13 bases remaining between them.

The chain joins TRBV9 to TRBJ1-4; perhaps TRBD1 as D (6 bases). This CDR3 region has 16 residues. V was trimmed by 0 bases and J by 8 bases, leaving 17 bases between them. The germline CDR1 and CDR2 sequences are SGDLS and YYNGEE. As DNA, the CDR3 is TGTGCCAGCAGCGTAGCGGTCGGGGGGCTGGGAGAAAAACTGTTTTTT. Translated, it gives CASSVAVGGLGEKLFF.

The chain joins TRBV7-8 to TRBJ2-7; D gene ambiguous. Per germline, CDR1 SGHVS and CDR2 FQNEAQ. Between the trimmed V and J ends, which lost 1 base and 0 bases, there was a span of 10 bases. The CDR3 length is 15 residues. CDR3 DNA: TGTGCCAGCAGCTTAGAAGTCGGTAACTCCTACGAGCAGTACTTC. This codes for CASSLEVGNSYEQYF.

This clone appeared once. This chain connects TRBV6-1 to TRBJ2-2; possibly TRBD2 for D (5 bases). CDR3 length equals 14 residues. Trimming removed 2 bases at V and 6 bases at J, with 10 bases between. Germline V gene data show CDR1 as MNHNS and CDR2 as SASEGT. In DNA, the CDR3 is TGTGCCAGCAGTGAACGGGGTACGGCCGGGGAGCTGTTTTTT. This sequence encodes CASSERGTAGELFF.

CDR3 nucleotides: TGCGCCAGCAGCCAAGACTACCGACAGTCCTCCTACGAGCAGTACTTC. This gives the protein CASSQDYRQSSYEQYF. J is TRBJ2-7 and V is TRBV4-3, with a tentative D call TRBD1 (5 bases). The CDR3 covers 16 residues. V gave up 0 bases and J gave up 0 bases, with 12 bases separating them. In germline, CDR1 is LGHNA, CDR2 YSLEER.

The genes are TRBV19 and TRBJ1-5; 11 bases line up with TRBD1. V was pared by 5 bases and J by 3 bases, with 6 bases of the junction left unmatched. Germline-derived CDR1 and CDR2 are LNHDA and SQIVND (reference sequence). The CDR3 totals 16 residues. The CDR3 coding sequence is TGTGCCAGTAGTCCGGGGGACAGGGGGATCAATCAGCCCCAGCATTTT. Translation gives CASSPGDRGINQPQHF.

V usage is TRBV5-8 and J usage is TRBJ2-3; 9 nucleotides match TRBD2. The CDR3 length is 16 residues. The V and J ends lost 4 bases and 0 bases, in that order; junction bases with no gene match: 6. Germline V gene data show CDR1 as SGHTS and CDR2 as YDEGEE. CDR3 bases: TGTGCCAGCAGCCGCGGACTAGCGTCTAGCACAGATACGCAGTATTTT. It specifies CASSRGLASSTDTQYF.

The chain has TRBV15 and TRBJ2-5; 10 positions agree with TRBD2. CDR3 length: 17 amino acids. The V segment lost 0 bases and the J segment 5 bases; nucleotides outside the gene matches: 9. Germline V CDR1 and CDR2: LNHNV, YYDKDF (reference sequence). The CDR3 spells CATSRDLASGSGETQYF. CDR3 sequence (DNA): TGTGCCACCAGCAGAGATTTGGCTAGCGGGAGTGGGGAGACCCAGTACTTC.

The chain is built from TRBV4-1 and TRBJ1-2, with 10 bases matching TRBD1. The junction had 8 bases not matched to a gene; V was cut back by 0 bases and J by 4 bases. The CDR3 is 17 residues long. CDR1 and CDR2 from the germline V gene are MGHRA and YSYEKL. CDR3 amino acids: CASSQDGWTGGGYGYTF. In nucleotides, the CDR3 is TGCGCCAGCAGCCAAGATGGGTGGACAGGGGGTGGCTATGGCTACACCTTC.

J is TRBJ2-5 and V is TRBV10-1; possible D gene TRBD2, 6 bases. From germline, CDR1 is WNHNN and CDR2 SYGVQD (reference sequence). Trimming took off 4 bases at V and 5 bases at J, with 14 bases between the two ends. This CDR3 spans 14 amino acids. This chain's CDR3 is CASSVTSTRETQYF. The CDR3 nucleotides read TGCGCCAGCAGTGTGACTAGTACGCGGGAGACCCAGTACTTC.

V is TRBV4-3 and J is TRBJ2-1, with D perhaps matching TRBD2 (6 bases). Germline CDR1 and CDR2: LGHNA and YSLEER. Trimming left V 4 bases short and J 8 bases short, with 15 bases between. The CDR3 length is 14 residues. The DNA of the CDR3 is TGCGCCAGCAGCCTGATGGGGTCGGGGGATGAGCAGTTCTTC. It translates to CASSLMGSGDEQFF.

The chain is built from TRBV28 and TRBJ1-2; no clear D. Germline V gives CDR1 MDHEN, CDR2 SYDVKM. The CDR3 runs to 11 residues. V lost 1 base and J 11 bases, leaving 8 bases between the germline ends. CDR3 loop: CASSLLDSYTF. CDR3 bases: TGTGCCAGCAGTTTATTGGACTCTTACACCTTC.

This clone was observed a single time. V and J are TRBV10-3 and TRBJ2-7, with TRBD1 matching 11 bases. J gave up 0 bases and V 3 bases, and 4 bases lay outside the gene matches. The V gene's germline CDR1 is ENHRY and CDR2 SYGVKD. The CDR3 covers 16 residues. The CDR3 protein is CAISDKGQGVSYEQYF. In DNA, the CDR3 is TGTGCCATCAGTGATAAGGGACAGGGGGTCTCCTACGAGCAGTACTTC.

This clone was detected once. V and J are TRBV9 and TRBJ2-1, with 11 bases identical to TRBD2. CDR3 length equals 15 residues. J lost 7 bases, V lost 5 bases, and 8 bases had no gene match. Germline CDR1 is SGDLS and CDR2 is YYNGEE. The CDR3 loop is CASSLLAGGGNEQFF. In DNA form, the CDR3 reads TGTGCCAGCAGTCTTCTAGCGGGAGGCGGGAATGAGCAGTTCTTC.

This sequence joins TRBV19 and TRBJ1-1, with 7 bases identical to TRBD1. J gave up 3 bases and V 4 bases, and 14 bases lay outside the gene matches. The CDR3 runs 17 residues. The V gene's germline CDR1 is LNHDA and CDR2 SQIVND (reference sequence). CDR3 amino acids: CASSTTKNRGWDTEAFF. The DNA of the CDR3 is TGTGCCAGTAGTACCACAAAAAACAGGGGCTGGGACACTGAAGCTTTCTTT.

The chain has TRBV7-9 and TRBJ2-1; D gene ambiguous. Germline CDR1 reads SEHNR; CDR2 reads FQNEAQ (reference sequence). CDR3 length equals 12 residues. The V gene lost 3 bases and the J gene lost 6 bases, with 6 bases spanning the gap. The CDR3 sequence: CASSFISNEQFF. The CDR3 DNA reads as TGTGCCAGCAGCTTTATAAGCAATGAGCAGTTCTTC. Full variable domain (rest looked up from reference TRBV7-9 and TRBJ2-1): DTGVSQNPRHKITKRGQNVTFRCDPISEHNRLYWYRQTLGQGPEFLTYFQNEAQLEKSRLLSDRFSAERPKGSFSTLEIQRTEQGDSAMYLCASSFISNEQFFGPGTRLTVL.

The chain links TRBV5-1 to TRBJ2-5; D could derive from TRBD1 or TRBD2 (6 bases each). CDR1 and CDR2 from the germline V gene are SGHRS and YFSETQ. CDR3 size: 15 residues. Trimming stripped 4 bases from V and 4 bases from J, with 17 bases between. The CDR3 nucleotides read TGCGCCAGCAGCGGCGGACAGATGGGAGGAGAGACCCAGTACTTC. It encodes CASSGGQMGGETQYF.

Concerning this clone itself: The sample has other DNA sequences that encode this CDR3 too. The chain joins TRBV28 to TRBJ1-5, with D tentatively TRBD1 (6 bases). The V and J ends lost 3 bases and 6 bases respectively, with 12 bases between them. The CDR3 is made up of 14 amino acids. Germline values: CDR1 MDHEN, CDR2 SYDVKM. The DNA for the CDR3 is TGTGCCAGCAGTTTGGGCAGGGGAGGTCAGCCCCAGCATTTT. It specifies CASSLGRGGQPQHF.